What follows are 9 T cell receptor beta chains derived from one specimen sequenced in a study of CD8 T cells in Susac syndrome. With random hexamers, reverse transcription was performed on about 0.45 to 1 ug of RNA. MiXCR, run by TCRdb on the immunoSEQ multiplex PCR reads, gives a single entry per CDR3 protein. The sample has approximately 130,000 distinct CDR3 sequences, under 95% seen once. The sample taken for sequencing was CD8+ T cells from PBMCs. Every receptor here comes from a human donor with multiple sclerosis.

The chain joins TRBV30 to TRBJ1-1; no reliable D call. Trimming shortened V by 0 bases and J by 1 base, and 6 bases separated the two germline ends. CDR3 length: 13 amino acids. Germline lookup yields CDR1 GTSNPN and CDR2 SVGIG (reference sequence). The CDR3 loop reads CAWSVQTNTEAFF. The CDR3 bases are TGTGCCTGGAGTGTACAAACGAACACTGAAGCTTTCTTT.

The chain carries TRBV9 and TRBJ1-1; D uncertain. The V and J ends lost 0 bases and 6 bases respectively, with 9 bases between them. CDR1 is SGDLS, CDR2 YYNGEE, per germline. The CDR3 sequence is 13 residues long. The CDR3 coding sequence is TGTGCCAGCAGCGTAGCACCTGCCGCTGAAGCTTTCTTT. Its translation is CASSVAPAAEAFF.

The chain is built from TRBV27 and TRBJ2-3; D remains unclear. Per the germline V gene, CDR1 is MNHEY and CDR2 is SMNVEV (reference sequence). The CDR3 spans 13 residues. In DNA form, the CDR3 reads TGTGCGTCGGGTGCTAGTAGCACAGATACGCAGTATTTT. It yields the protein CASGASSTDTQYF.

The J gene is TRBJ2-1, the V gene TRBV27; 9 bases are shared with TRBD1. There are 13 residues in the CDR3. Germline V gene data show CDR1 as MNHEY and CDR2 as SMNVEV (reference sequence). The J segment lost 7 bases and the V segment lost 8 bases, leaving 6 bases of the junction unmatched. The CDR3 here is CASAGTGMNEQFF. CDR3 coding DNA: TGTGCCAGCGCGGGGACAGGGATGAATGAGCAGTTCTTC.

The V and J genes are TRBV7-8 and TRBJ2-5; D gene ambiguous. Germline values: CDR1 SGHVS, CDR2 FQNEAQ. Trimming removed 0 bases from V and 1 base from J, with 6 bases in between. This CDR3 spans 14 amino acids. CDR3 protein: CASSLAKFQETQYF. In DNA form, the CDR3 reads TGTGCCAGCAGCTTAGCGAAATTCCAAGAGACCCAGTACTTC.

The chain uses TRBV14 and TRBJ1-2, with 8 positions matching TRBD1. The CDR3 runs to 13 residues. Germline V CDR1 and CDR2: SGHDN, FVKESK. J gave up 7 bases and V 4 bases, and 5 bases lay outside the gene matches. CDR3: CASSPDRGPGYTF. The CDR3 DNA sequence: TGTGCCAGCAGCCCCGACAGGGGACCTGGCTACACCTTC.

The chain joins TRBV28 to TRBJ1-2, with 9 bases fitting TRBD1. The germline gives CDR1 MDHEN, CDR2 SYDVKM. The CDR3 is 16 amino acids. With 3 bases clipped from V and 5 bases from J, the junction kept 10 bases outside the gene matches. CDR3 residues: CASSLMGQGMNYGYTF. CDR3 in DNA: TGTGCCAGCAGTTTGATGGGACAGGGAATGAATTATGGCTACACCTTC.

This clonotype was recorded only once. The J gene is TRBJ1-1, the V gene TRBV6-5; unclear D gene. The germline CDR1 and CDR2 sequences are MNHEY and SVGAGI. The CDR3 extends over 12 amino acids. CDR3 in amino acids: CVTRSLNTEAFF. CDR3 nucleotide sequence: TGTGTTACGCGGTCCTTGAACACTGAAGCTTTCTTT.

The gene calls are TRBV27 and TRBJ2-1; 11 bases map to TRBD2. V was clipped by 3 bases and J by 8 bases; unmatched bases: 6. Per the germline V gene, CDR1 is MNHEY and CDR2 is SMNVEV (reference sequence). There are 15 residues in the CDR3. CDR3 region: CASSFGLAGLHEQFF. The CDR3 DNA reads TGTGCCAGCAGTTTCGGACTAGCGGGTTTACATGAGCAGTTCTTC.